One sample yielded the 4 T cell receptor beta chains listed below, sequenced in a study of T cells in Graves' hyperthyroidism and ophthalmopathy. The source material, RNA transcripts, was used to amplify TCR beta CDR3 regions. The TCR CDR3 first-round RT-PCR relied on the HTBI primer set. TCRdb reprocessed the multiplex PCR reads via MiXCR and lists one record per CDR3 protein. The data contain 500,000 to 750,000 distinct CDR3 sequences, more than 13% of them singletons. Material for sequencing was blood. Source of these receptors: a woman under 30 with Graves' ophthalmopathy.

The chain has TRBV7-2 and TRBJ2-1; 7 bases agree with TRBD1. The V gene's germline CDR1 is SGHTA and CDR2 FQGNSA. V lost 6 bases, J lost 3 bases, and 5 bases stayed unmatched. The CDR3 is 14 residues long. The CDR3 nucleotides are TGTGCCAGCAGACCTCCAGGGGGCTACAATGAGCAGTTCTTC. It encodes CASRPPGGYNEQFF.

This clonotype was recorded many times. This chain links TRBV5-1 with TRBJ2-2; a possible D gene is TRBD1 (6 bases). The CDR3 totals 17 residues. Between the trimmed V and J ends, which lost 3 bases and 4 bases, there was a span of 19 bases. From germline, CDR1 is SGHRS and CDR2 YFSETQ. The CDR3 sequence is CASSWRGSGVSTGELFF. The CDR3 DNA reads as TGCGCCAGCAGCTGGAGAGGGTCAGGGGTGAGCACCGGGGAGCTGTTTTTT.

This clonotype appeared a few times. The V call is TRBV29-1, the J call TRBJ2-1; 9 bases align to TRBD1. The length of the CDR3 is 19 residues. V trimming: 5 bases; J trimming: 3 bases; junction bases outside the gene matches: 20. The germline gives CDR1 SQVTM, CDR2 ANQGSEA. CDR3 region: CSVFSGGNPGQGNYNEQFF. The CDR3 nucleotides are TGCAGCGTTTTTTCCGGCGGGAACCCGGGACAGGGAAACTACAATGAGCAGTTCTTC.

This clonotype came up many times. This CDR3 reads CASSPRTGSTGELFF. Written as DNA, the CDR3 is TGCGCCAGCAGCCCAAGGACAGGGAGCACCGGGGAGCTGTTTTTT. The V and J genes are TRBV5-1 and TRBJ2-2; TRBD1 agrees at 8 bases. Losses at the gene ends were 4 bases for V and 4 bases for J; bases not matched to a gene: 6. This CDR3 is built from 15 residues. CDR1 and CDR2 from the germline V gene are SGHRS and YFSETQ. Drawing the rest from reference TRBV5-1 and TRBJ2-2, the complete variable domain is KAGVTQTPRYLIKTRGQQVTLSCSPISGHRSVSWYQQTPGQGLQFLFEYFSETQRNKGNFPGRFSGRQFSNSRSEMNVSTLELGDSALYLCASSPRTGSTGELFFGEGSRLTVL.